Listed here is a single TCR beta chain. The antigen it recognizes is unknown. Base qualities are not recorded, but no much larger clone differs from it by a single base. The sample originates from a study of cytomegalovirus exposure and HLA in healthy donors (dated by TCRdb to about 2017). Study-wide context: In an earlier analysis of roughly 500 of the donors, around 300 Gb of sequence data and some 120 million unique TCR beta sequences from 150 million to 200 million T cells were reported. Every repertoire in the discovery cohort had been generated on one and the same sequencing platform. A later analysis re-analyzed previously published TCR beta repertoires from approximately 700 donors and added high-resolution HLA genotyping to study TCR occurrence patterns. Genome-wide SNP genotypes for about 65% of the 666 donors were used in a later genetic analysis, which treated that subset as a discovery cohort. An early release that covered roughly 600 HLA-typed donors contained 300 to 350 gigabases of sequencing data and tens of millions of unique TCR sequences. Donor age, sex, ethnicity and CMV serostatus were collected together with the repertoire data. Typing coverage varied by locus: about 620-630 donors for A, B, C, DRB1 and DQB1; under 550 for DQA1; about 600 for DPA1; about 450 for DPB1. The study was designed to test whether signatures of past pathogen exposure could be identified by cataloging public T cell receptors. High-throughput TCR immunosequencing, statistical association of individual TCRs with disease status, and machine learning were combined to predict cytomegalovirus infection status. In the later analysis, no new phenotypic data were used to find candidate immune exposures; instead, reliance was placed on TCR beta sequences and their occurrence across donors. Of the approximately 400 genotyped donors, roughly 80% fell in the genetic ancestry cluster associated with self-reported Caucasian donors. Roughly 5 DR-DQ haplotypes were handled as single units for association and clustering, since linkage in the cohort was strong. Among under 450 genotyped donors of the cohort, an average of approximately 250,000 unique TCR beta nucleotide sequences were sequenced per donor, roughly a sixth of them non-productive. An earlier analysis of around 580 of the donors used high-throughput TCR beta sequencing to judge whether each TCR beta V gene segment behaved as functional or pseudogenic. The T cell repertoires of 670 or so subjects were profiled by immunosequencing and related to cytomegalovirus serostatus. Besides the first cohort of 666 subjects, a separate validation cohort made up of 120 or so different subjects was used. HLA typing covered class I and class II loci at four-digit resolution.

Libraries were built with the immunoSEQ multiplex PCR assay. A mixture of 60 forward primers for TCR Vbeta segments and 13 reverse primers for TCR Jbeta segments was used in the multiplex PCR. A multiplex PCR assay on genomic DNA amplified the CDR3 region of rearranged TCR beta genes. The Illumina HiSeq System was used to sequence the amplified TCR beta libraries as 87-base-pair reads. The paper's processing steps were these. A later analysis counted about 82 million unique TCR beta chains across the 670 or so repertoires, and about 10 million of these chains were shared by at least two donors. A nearest-neighbor algorithm error-corrected the raw reads and collapsed the reads into unique sequences, merging closely related sequences to remove PCR and sequencing errors. V, D and J gene segments were assigned by aligning CDR3 sequences to IMGT reference sequences. For a sequence to be retained, at least a six-nucleotide match to both a V gene segment and a J gene segment was required. A rearrangement counted as productive if the CDR3 had no stop codons and remained in frame with V and J, and every other rearrangement counted as non-productive. CDR3 was defined by IMGT convention, running from the second conserved V-encoded cysteine to the conserved J-encoded phenylalanine. The earlier analysis of fewer than 750 of the donors excluded sequences that lacked an unambiguous match to a single V gene segment. In an earlier analysis of 450 to 700 of the donors, V segments were called functional above 56.7% productive rearrangements and were called segregating when the between-donor standard deviation exceeded 5%. To diagnose cytomegalovirus status from the catalog of TCR beta chain sequences, a statistical classification framework was built. A later analysis assigned V and J genes by comparing TCR nucleotide sequences with IMGT/GENE-DB human TR gene sequences. Using the TCRdist pipeline, a later analysis assigned CDR3 sequences along with most-parsimonious VDJ recombination scenarios. In a later analysis, each TCR beta chain was defined by its CDR3 amino acid sequence together with its V-gene family, and reads without a unique V-gene family were excluded. In a later analysis, around 600 highly shared, low-generation-probability nucleotide sequences were removed to address suspected cross-contamination and a sequencing artifact. A later analysis calculated a clonal expansion index for each public chain from normalized within-repertoire ranks of inferred template counts. Generation probabilities in a later analysis came from a VDJ recombination model fitted to out-of-frame rearrangements, and those results were checked against IGoR. Hypergeometric tests were used in a later analysis to score TCR-TCR, TCR-HLA and TCR-CMV co-occurrence, with a repertoire-size bias correction applied to the TCR pairs. A later analysis estimated false discovery rates by permuting HLA or CMV assignments 20 times. In a later analysis, co-occurring TCRs were grouped using DBSCAN, with TCRdist sequence similarity added in when clustering inside HLA-allele-positive subsets. Repertoires with fewer than 30,000 or more than 120,000 public chains, plus five repertoires with anomalous nucleotide sharing, were excluded from co-occurrence clustering. TCRdb stores this immuneACCESS table with in-frame sequences only. Part of the clones is absent; in the studies checked, under half of the shortfall reflects unresolved V genes, and no reason is known for the rest. V, J and clone size were drawn from that table, and D and trimming were deduced from the DNA. In all, the sample holds about 190,000 clones, and around 83% of those were seen once. The ten largest clones add up to less than 2% of the sample.

The germline V gene (reference sequence) specifies MNHNY as CDR1 and SVGAGI as CDR2. V is cut by 8 bases and J by 4 bases, and the space between the germline ends is 8 bases. The CDR3 measures 12 amino acids from cysteine to phenylalanine. The retained sequence is limited to the CDR3, 36 bases, with the frame set at the first base. The cohort consisted of 600 to 700 healthy bone marrow donors. All cohort members were sampled while nominally healthy, although unrecorded immune exposures were likely present. The donor tested CMV seropositive, placing the donor among the 250 to 350 seropositive members of the cohort. A peripheral blood sample was provided by each donor, and peripheral blood mononuclear cells were used for TCR beta sequencing. Genomic DNA extraction from the blood cell samples was performed with the Qiagen DNeasy Blood Extraction Kit. General conclusions and limits of the study: Compared with the approximately 670-donor mean, donors in an Asian-associated ancestry cluster had fewer N-insertions in productive TCRs, according to a later genetic analysis. A group of highly shared sequence variants was considered likely to be a technical artifact of the sequencing pipeline. A later analysis reported that several top co-occurrence clusters appeared linked to parvovirus B19, influenza, CMV and Epstein-Barr virus. A few of the identified cytomegalovirus-associated TCR beta chains were confirmed in vitro to be specific for cytomegalovirus antigens. This cohort had only TCR beta chains sequenced, and the lack of alpha or paired-chain data limited which features could be detected. The authors suggested that the approach could potentially be generalized to other disease states and immunological phenotypes. Specific HLA alleles were associated with around 18,000 TCR beta sequences at a false discovery rate of 0.05 in a later analysis. In a later analysis, HLA-associated TCR beta chains were found to be more clonally expanded and to have lower generation probabilities than equally common non-associated chains. Across donors, most TCR sequences were observed very rarely, whereas some public TCRs were present in many individuals. A later analysis found that TCR association rates varied across HLA loci, with DRB1 alleles showing the most associated TCRs and HLA-C alleles the fewest. Some IMGT-functional V segments, including TRBV6-2 and TRBV6-3, could not be distinguished by the 87-base-pair reads and were therefore excluded. The only immune exposure information available for the cohort was CMV serostatus. Strong co-occurrence of HLA alleles, especially DR and DQ, made assigning TCR associations to individual alleles difficult. Presence/absence analyses assumed roughly uniform sequencing depth across donors, an assumption that may not hold. A further reported finding was that TCR beta sequences accurately predicted the HLA-A and HLA-B alleles for most subjects in the first cohort. Because counts were too low, more than 15 rarely observed V segments, including chromosome 9 orphons, were left out of the earlier analysis of 500 to 750 of the donors. A later analysis found that most CMV-associated TCR beta chains appeared HLA-restricted, with HLA associations seemingly driven largely by CMV exposure. An association between a missense DCLRE1C variant and V-gene and J-gene trimming of TCR beta chains was found in a later genetic analysis and replicated in an independent cohort. Correlated functional status among segregating V segments might be attributable to linkage disequilibrium, but an unknown experimental factor could not be ruled out. An earlier analysis of around 540 of the donors showed that most TCR beta V segments appeared in productive rearrangements either about 87% or about 30% of the time, which broadly matched IMGT annotations. In the study, around 150 TCR beta chains were listed as associated with cytomegalovirus. Because HLA typing was unavailable for some donors at each locus, only the typed subset was used in association tests. The classifier was reported to diagnose cytomegalovirus status with high specificity and sensitivity in both the original cohort and the validation cohort.

The source material was PBMCs. The chain is made from TRBV6-6 and TRBJ2-2; perhaps TRBD1 is the D gene, with 6 bases matching. This sequence was found in a man aged 40-49 years in good health and CMV-seropositive. The CDR3 sequence is CASQDSTGELFF. The sequence in DNA is TGTGCCAGCCAGGACAGCACCGGGGAGCTGTTTTTT.